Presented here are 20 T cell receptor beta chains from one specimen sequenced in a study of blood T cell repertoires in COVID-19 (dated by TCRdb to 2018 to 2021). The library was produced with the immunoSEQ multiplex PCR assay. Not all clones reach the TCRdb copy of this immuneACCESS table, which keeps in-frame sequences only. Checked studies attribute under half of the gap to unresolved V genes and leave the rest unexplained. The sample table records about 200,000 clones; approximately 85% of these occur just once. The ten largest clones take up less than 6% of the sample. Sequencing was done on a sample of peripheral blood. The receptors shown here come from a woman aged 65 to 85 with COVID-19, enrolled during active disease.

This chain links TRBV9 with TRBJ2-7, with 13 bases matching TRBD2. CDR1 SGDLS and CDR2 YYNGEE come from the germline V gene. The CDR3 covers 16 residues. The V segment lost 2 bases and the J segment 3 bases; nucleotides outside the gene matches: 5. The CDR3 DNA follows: TGTGCCAGCAGCGTTACTGGGACTAGCGGGAACTACGAGCAGTACTTC. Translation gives CASSVTGTSGNYEQYF.

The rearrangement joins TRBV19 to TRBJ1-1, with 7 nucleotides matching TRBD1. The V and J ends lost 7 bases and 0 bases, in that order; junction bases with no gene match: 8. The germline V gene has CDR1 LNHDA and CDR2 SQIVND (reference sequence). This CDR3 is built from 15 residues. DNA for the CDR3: TGTGCCAGTAAGTACAGGGGTTATATGAACACTGAAGCTTTCTTT. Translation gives CASKYRGYMNTEAFF.

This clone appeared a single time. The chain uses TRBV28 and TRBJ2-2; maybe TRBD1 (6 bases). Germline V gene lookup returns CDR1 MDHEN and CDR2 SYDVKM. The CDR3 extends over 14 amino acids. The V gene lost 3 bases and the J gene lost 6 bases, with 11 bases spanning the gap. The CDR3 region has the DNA TGTGCCAGCAGTTTGCAGGGGTTGCCCGGGGAGCTGTTTTTT. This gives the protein CASSLQGLPGELFF.

The CDR3, as DNA: TGTGCCAGCTCACCAAAACTAGAGACCTACAATGAGCAGTTCTTC. Protein: CASSPKLETYNEQFF. V and J are TRBV18 and TRBJ2-1; TRBD2 is a possible D gene (5 bases). The germline V gene encodes CDR1 KGHSH and CDR2 LQKENI. Trimming took off 2 bases at V and 2 bases at J, with 10 bases between the two ends. The CDR3 runs to 15 residues.

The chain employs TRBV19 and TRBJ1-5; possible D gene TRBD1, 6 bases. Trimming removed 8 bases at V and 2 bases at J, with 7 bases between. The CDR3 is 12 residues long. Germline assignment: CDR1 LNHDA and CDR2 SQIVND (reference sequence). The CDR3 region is CASWTGNQPQHF. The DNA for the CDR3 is TGTGCCAGTTGGACAGGCAATCAGCCCCAGCATTTT.

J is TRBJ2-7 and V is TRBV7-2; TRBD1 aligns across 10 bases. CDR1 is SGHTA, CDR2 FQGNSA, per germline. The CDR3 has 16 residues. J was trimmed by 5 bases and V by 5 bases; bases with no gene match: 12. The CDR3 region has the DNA TGTGCCAGCAGCCCGACAGGGGGCGGAGTCCGGAACGAGCAGTACTTC. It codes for CASSPTGGGVRNEQYF.

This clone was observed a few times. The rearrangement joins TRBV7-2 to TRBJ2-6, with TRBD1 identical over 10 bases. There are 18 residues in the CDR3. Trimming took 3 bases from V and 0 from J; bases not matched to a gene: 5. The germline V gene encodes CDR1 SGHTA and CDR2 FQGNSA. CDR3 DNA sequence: TGTGCCAGCAGCTTGACAGGGGGCGCCCTCTCTGGGGCCAACGTCCTGACTTTC. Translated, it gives CASSLTGGALSGANVLTF.

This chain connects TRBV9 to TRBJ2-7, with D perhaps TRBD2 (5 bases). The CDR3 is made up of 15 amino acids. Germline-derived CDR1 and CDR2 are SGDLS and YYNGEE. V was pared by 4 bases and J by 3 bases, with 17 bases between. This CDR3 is CASSLALDSHYEQYF. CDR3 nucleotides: TGTGCCAGCAGCCTTGCGCTGGACTCCCACTACGAGCAGTACTTC.

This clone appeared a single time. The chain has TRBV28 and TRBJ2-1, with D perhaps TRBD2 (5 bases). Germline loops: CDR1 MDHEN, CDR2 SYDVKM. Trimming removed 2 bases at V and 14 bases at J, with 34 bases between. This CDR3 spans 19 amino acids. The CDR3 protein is CASSLGKGDERWDAGREFF. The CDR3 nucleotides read TGTGCCAGCAGTTTAGGGAAGGGAGATGAGCGTTGGGATGCGGGCCGGGAGTTCTTC.

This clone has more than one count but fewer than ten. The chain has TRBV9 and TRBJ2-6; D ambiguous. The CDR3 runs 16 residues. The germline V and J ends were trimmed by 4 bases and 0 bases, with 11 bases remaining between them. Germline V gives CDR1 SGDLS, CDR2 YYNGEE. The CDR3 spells CASSPGLSSGANVLTF. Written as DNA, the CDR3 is TGTGCCAGCAGCCCAGGATTGAGCTCTGGGGCCAACGTCCTGACTTTC. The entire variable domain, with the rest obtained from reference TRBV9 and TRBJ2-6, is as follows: DSGVTQTPKHLITATGQRVTLRCSPRSGDLSVYWYQQSLDQGLQFLIQYYNGEERAKGNILERFSAQQFPDLHSELNLSSLELGDSALYFCASSPGLSSGANVLTFGAGSRLTVL.

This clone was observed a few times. Here the CDR3 reads CASSPQRQGAGNYGYTF. The CDR3 region has the DNA TGTGCCAGCAGCCCGCAGAGACAGGGGGCGGGTAACTATGGCTACACCTTC. The gene calls are TRBV7-2 and TRBJ1-2; TRBD1 matches 10 bases. V shed 5 bases and J 1 base; nucleotides not matched to a gene: 10. The CDR3 has 17 residues. From germline, CDR1 is SGHTA and CDR2 FQGNSA. The full variable domain, completed using reference TRBV7-2 and TRBJ1-2, is GAGVSQSPSNKVTEKGKDVELRCDPISGHTALYWYRQSLGQGLEFLIYFQGNSAPDKSGLPSDRFSAERTGGSVSTLTIQRTQQEDSAVYLCASSPQRQGAGNYGYTFGSGTRLTVV.

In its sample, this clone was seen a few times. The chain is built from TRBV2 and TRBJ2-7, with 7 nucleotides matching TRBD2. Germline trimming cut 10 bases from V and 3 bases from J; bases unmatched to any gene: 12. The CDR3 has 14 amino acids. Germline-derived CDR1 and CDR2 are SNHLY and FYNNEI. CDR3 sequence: CATRRAGASYEQYF. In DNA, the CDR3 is TGTGCCACCCGGCGGGCGGGAGCCAGCTACGAGCAGTACTTC.

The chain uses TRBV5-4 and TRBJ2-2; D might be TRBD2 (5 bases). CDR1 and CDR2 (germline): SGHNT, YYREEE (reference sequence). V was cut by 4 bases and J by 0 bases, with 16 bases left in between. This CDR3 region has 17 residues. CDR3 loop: CASSLTGRGPNTGELFF. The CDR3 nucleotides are TGTGCCAGCAGCCTCACGGGGAGAGGCCCGAACACCGGGGAGCTGTTTTTT.

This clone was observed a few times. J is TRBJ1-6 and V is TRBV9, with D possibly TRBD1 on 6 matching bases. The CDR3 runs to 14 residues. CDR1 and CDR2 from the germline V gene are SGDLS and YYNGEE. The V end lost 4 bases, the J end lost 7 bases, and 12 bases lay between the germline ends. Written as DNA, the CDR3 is TGTGCCAGCAGCCTGAGTAGGGGGAATTCACCCCTCCACTTT. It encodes CASSLSRGNSPLHF.

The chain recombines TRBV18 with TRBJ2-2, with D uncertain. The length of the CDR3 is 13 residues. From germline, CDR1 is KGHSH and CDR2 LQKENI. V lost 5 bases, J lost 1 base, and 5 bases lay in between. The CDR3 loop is CASSSGNTGELFF. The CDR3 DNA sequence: TGTGCCAGCTCATCAGGGAACACCGGGGAGCTGTTTTTT.

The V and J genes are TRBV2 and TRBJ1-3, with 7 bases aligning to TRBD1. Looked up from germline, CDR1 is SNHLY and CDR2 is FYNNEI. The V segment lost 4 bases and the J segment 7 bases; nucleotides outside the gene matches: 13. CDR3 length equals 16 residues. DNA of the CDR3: TGTGCCAGCAGTGCCACAGGGGAATCTTTACGGAACACCATATATTTT. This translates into CASSATGESLRNTIYF.

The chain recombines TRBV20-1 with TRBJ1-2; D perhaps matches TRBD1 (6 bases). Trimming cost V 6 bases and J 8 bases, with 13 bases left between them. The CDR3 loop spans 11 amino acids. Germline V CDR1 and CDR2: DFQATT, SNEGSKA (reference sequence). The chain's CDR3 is CSAGQTNGYTF. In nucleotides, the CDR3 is TGCAGTGCCGGACAGACAAACGGCTACACCTTC.

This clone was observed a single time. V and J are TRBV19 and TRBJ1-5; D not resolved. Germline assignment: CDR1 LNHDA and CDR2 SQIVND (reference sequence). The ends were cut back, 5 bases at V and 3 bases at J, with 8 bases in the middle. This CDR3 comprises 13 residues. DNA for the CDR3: TGTGCCAGTAGTCTGGGCCTCAATCAGCCCCAGCATTTT. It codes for CASSLGLNQPQHF. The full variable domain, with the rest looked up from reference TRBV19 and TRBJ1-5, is DGGITQSPKYLFRKEGQNVTLSCEQNLNHDAMYWYRQDPGQGLRLIYYSQIVNDFQKGDIAEGYSVSREKKESFPLTVTSAQKNPTAFYLCASSLGLNQPQHFGDGTRLSIL.

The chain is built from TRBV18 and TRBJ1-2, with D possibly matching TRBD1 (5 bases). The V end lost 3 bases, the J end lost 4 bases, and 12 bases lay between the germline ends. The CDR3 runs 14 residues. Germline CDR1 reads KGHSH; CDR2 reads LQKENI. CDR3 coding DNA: TGTGCCAGCTCACCGACGGACATGGTCTATGGCTACACCTTC. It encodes CASSPTDMVYGYTF.

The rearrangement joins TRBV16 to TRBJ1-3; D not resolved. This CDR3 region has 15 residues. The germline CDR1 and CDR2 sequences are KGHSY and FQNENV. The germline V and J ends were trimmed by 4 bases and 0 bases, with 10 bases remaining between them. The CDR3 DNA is TGTGCCAGCAGCCGCCAGATTATCTCTGGAAACACCATATATTTT. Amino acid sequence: CASSRQIISGNTIYF.